A single sample is the source of the 9 T cell receptor beta chains below, sequenced in a study of T cells in Graves' hyperthyroidism and ophthalmopathy (dated 2019 in TCRdb). The method behind the library was multiplex PCR. Sequencing took place on an Illumina HiSeq 2000. The TCR beta CDR3 regions were amplified from the RNA transcripts. The TCR CDR3 was subjected to a first round of RT-PCR using the HTBI primer set and the Qiagen OneStep RT-PCR kit. The public sequencing data were trimmed at Q25 with fastp and processed into clonotypes with MiXCR by TCRdb, which kept only in-frame beta chains. Every entry covers one CDR3 protein and lists the most common genes and DNA from its rows. This sample gives roughly 57,000 distinct CDR3 sequences in total; roughly half of them show up just once. The ten largest clones represent 3% to 4% of the sample. Sequenced: blood. The receptors derive from a woman aged 60-75 years with Graves' ophthalmopathy.

At least ten counts were recorded for this clonotype. The rearrangement links TRBV7-9 to TRBJ2-2; no clear D gene. Trimming took 10 bases from V and 4 from J, leaving 13 bases between them. The CDR3 totals 13 residues. Germline CDR1 and CDR2: SEHNR and FQNEAQ (reference sequence). The CDR3, as DNA: TGTGCCATCCTCCCTAATCCCACCGGGGAGCTGTTTTTT. It codes for CAILPNPTGELFF.

This clonotype came up many times. This chain uses TRBV9 with TRBJ1-2; 9 nucleotides align to TRBD1. The V gene's germline CDR1 is SGDLS and CDR2 YYNGEE. V shed 5 bases and J 5 bases; nucleotides not matched to a gene: 13. There are 16 residues in the CDR3. This CDR3 reads CASSRGTGSSDYGYTF. CDR3 in DNA: TGTGCCAGCAGTAGGGGGACAGGGTCCTCTGATTATGGCTACACCTTC. Using reference TRBV9 and TRBJ1-2 for the parts outside the CDR3, the full variable domain is DSGVTQTPKHLITATGQRVTLRCSPRSGDLSVYWYQQSLDQGLQFLIQYYNGEERAKGNILERFSAQQFPDLHSELNLSSLELGDSALYFCASSRGTGSSDYGYTFGSGTRLTVV.

This chain links TRBV7-2 with TRBJ1-2; the match to TRBD1 covers 8 bases. This CDR3 spans 15 amino acids. V gave up 3 bases and J gave up 4 bases; unmatched junction bases: 7. CDR1 SGHTA and CDR2 FQGNSA come from the germline V gene. DNA for the CDR3: TGTGCCAGCAGCTTGTTCAGGGGGCTTAGCTATGGCTACACCTTC. It yields the protein CASSLFRGLSYGYTF.

This clonotype was seen many times. The chain joins TRBV20-1 to TRBJ2-4; 10 bases line up with TRBD1. J lost 8 bases, V lost 3 bases, and 7 bases had no gene match. The CDR3 length is 14 residues. From germline, CDR1 is DFQATT and CDR2 SNEGSKA (reference sequence). Here the CDR3 DNA reads TGCAGTGCTAGTCTGGACAGGGGGTGGGACATTCAGTACTTC. This sequence encodes CSASLDRGWDIQYF.

This clonotype has a count of ten or more. The chain couples TRBV20-1 to TRBJ1-1; D uncertain. Trimming left V 4 bases short and J 7 bases short, with 10 bases between. Per germline, CDR1 DFQATT and CDR2 SNEGSKA (reference sequence). CDR3 length equals 11 residues. In DNA, the CDR3 is TGCAGTGCTATGGATACAATTGAAGCTTTCTTT. This gives the protein CSAMDTIEAFF.

The chain has TRBV12-3 or TRBV12-4 and TRBJ2-7; D could derive from TRBD1 or TRBD2 (5 bases each). Trimming cost V 6 bases and J 2 bases, with 14 bases left between them. This CDR3 region has 14 residues. CDR3 region: CASRRDGSPYEQYF. The DNA for the CDR3 is TGTGCCAGCAGGAGGGACGGTAGCCCCTACGAGCAGTACTTC.

This clonotype showed up many times. This chain connects TRBV3-1 to TRBJ1-2, with D uncertain. This CDR3 region has 14 residues. Between the trimmed V and J ends, which lost 4 bases and 3 bases, there was a span of 12 bases. Germline assignment: CDR1 LGHDT and CDR2 YNNKEL (reference sequence). Here the CDR3 reads CASSLYRGDYGYTF. The CDR3 nucleotides read TGTGCCAGCAGCCTATACCGGGGTGACTATGGCTACACCTTC.

The chain has TRBV18 and TRBJ1-3; 7 bases map to TRBD1. Unmatched junction bases numbered 6, after V lost 5 bases and J lost 2 bases. This CDR3 is 15 amino acids long. Per the germline V gene, CDR1 is KGHSH and CDR2 is LQKENI. CDR3 nucleotide sequence: TGTGCCAGCTCAAATACGGGGACAGCTGGAAACACCATATATTTT. Translated, it gives CASSNTGTAGNTIYF. The variable domain in full, completed from reference TRBV18 and TRBJ1-3, reads NAGVMQNPRHLVRRRGQEARLRCSPMKGHSHVYWYRQLPEEGLKFMVYLQKENIIDESGMPKERFSAEFPKEGPSILRIQQVVRGDSAAYFCASSNTGTAGNTIYFGEGSWLTVV.

This chain joins TRBV5-4 and TRBJ2-2, with D possibly matching TRBD2 (6 bases). Germline CDR1 is SGHNT and CDR2 is YYREEE (reference sequence). The germline V and J ends were trimmed by 4 bases and 8 bases, with 18 bases remaining between them. This CDR3 contains 15 residues. The CDR3, as DNA: TGTGCCAGCAGCCCCCCCGGGAGAGGGGAGGGGGAGCTGTTTTTT. This sequence encodes CASSPPGRGEGELFF. Supplemented by reference TRBV5-4 and TRBJ2-2, the full variable domain reads ETGVTQSPTHLIKTRGQQVTLRCSSQSGHNTVSWYQQALGQGPQFIFQYYREEENGRGNFPPRFSGLQFPNYSSELNVNALELDDSALYLCASSPPGRGEGELFFGEGSRLTVL.